Listed below are T cell receptor beta chains from one sample, sequenced in a study of shared clonotypes between healthy human individuals. Produced via immunoSEQ multiplex PCR; TCRdb's table is partial and in-frame only. The sample includes hundreds of thousands of clones, 85% to 95% of them seen just once. The sample was naive CD8+ T cells sorted from blood. These receptors originate from a man aged 25 to 40 in good health. CDR3s include the opening cysteine and the closing phenylalanine or tryptophan.

J gene,V gene,CDR3 protein
TRBJ1-2,TRBV5-1,CASSLGGPTGNGYDTF
TRBJ2-1,TRBV19,CASSIVAGRNEQFF
TRBJ1-2,TRBV28,CASSPPGTAYGYTF
TRBJ2-1,TRBV27,CASSLESGRVNEQFF
TRBJ1-2,TRBV21-1,CASSKPTNVYGYTF
TRBJ1-1,TRBV5-6,CASSLVQNSEAFF
TRBJ2-7,TRBV7-9,CASSPDIGTPLYEQYF
TRBJ2-7,TRBV4-3,CASSQDTGTVEEQYF
TRBJ2-2,TRBV7-9,CASSSIDNLTGELFF
TRBJ2-7,TRBV9,CASSVGQFSDEQYF
TRBJ2-1,TRBV28,CASSSGQGPYNEQFF
TRBJ2-6,TRBV9,CASSVALSTGGETGANVLTF
TRBJ2-5,TRBV27,CASSLYSNQETQYF
TRBJ2-2,TRBV6-1,CASSEASGGTYANTGELFF
TRBJ2-1,TRBV4-1,CASSPLGLAGYNEQFF
TRBJ1-5,TRBV6-1,CASSSTGLPQHF
TRBJ2-1,TRBV28,CASSFYVLNEQFF
TRBJ2-5,TRBV10-1,CASSESRGSQETQYF
TRBJ1-1,TRBV29-1,CGFRALSMNTEAFF
TRBJ2-7,TRBV11-2,CASSIQSVLEQYF
TRBJ2-2,TRBV29-1,CSNPGLAVTNTGELFF
TRBJ2-1,TRBV7-2,CATETSYSYNEQFF
TRBJ1-1,TRBV19,CASSNSIMNTEAFF
TRBJ2-7,TRBV7-3,CASSSYIGYEQYF
TRBJ1-5,TRBV2,CASSERAGRNQPQHF
TRBJ2-7,TRBV7-6,CASSSSGTSGGEQYF
TRBJ1-4,TRBV4-3,CASSQDVGRANEKLFF
TRBJ2-1,TRBV9,CASSVGQGTYNEQFF
TRBJ1-3,TRBV7-2,CASSLFPGAGNTIYF
TRBJ2-7,TRBV30,CAWSVGGTGPSYEQYF
TRBJ2-7,TRBV5-1,CASSWTGNSYEQYF
TRBJ1-1,TRBV7-9,CASSWKAGAGGTEAFF
TRBJ2-7,TRBV27,CASSLSLAGRNEQYF
TRBJ1-1,TRBV28,CASRLQSGRKAFF
TRBJ1-2,TRBV10-3,CAISEGGTDYGYTF
TRBJ2-7,TRBV7-3,CASSATLGDEQYF
TRBJ2-5,TRBV7-9,CASSLGIETQYF
TRBJ2-7,TRBV4-1,CASSQEMGKGYEQYF
TRBJ1-1,TRBV7-9,CASSLPGTEAFF
TRBJ2-1,TRBV9,CASSVGGSQSNEQFF
TRBJ2-3,TRBV12-1,CASSRDIKRGAPLLAGTDTQYF
TRBJ2-7,TRBV2,CASSFPAKGQIYEQYF
TRBJ2-2,TRBV6-6,CASSLDRSSTGELFF
TRBJ2-1,TRBV28,CASSLGLAGVRSYNEQFF
TRBJ2-1,TRBV7-8,CASSLLAGSSYNEQFF
TRBJ2-5,TRBV2,CASSDELAGVDQETQYF
TRBJ2-7,TRBV18,CASSPPDRPTYEQYF
TRBJ2-3,TRBV28,CASSSPTYITQYF
TRBJ2-5,TRBV28,CASSRRDRGQETQYF
TRBJ2-7,TRBV7-9,CASSPKGLADYEQYF
TRBJ2-3,TRBV10-2,CASSESEGVNQYF